This T cell receptor (beta chain) was captured by sequencing in a study of cytomegalovirus exposure and HLA in healthy donors. Whole-study findings and limits: There were some V segments, including TRBV6-2 and TRBV6-3, excluded as indistinguishable.

The V gene end was trimmed by 5 bases and the J gene end by 0 bases; junction bases not matched to a gene: 8. The CDR3 loop spans 15 amino acids. Looked up from germline, CDR1 is SGHNT and CDR2 is YYREEE (reference sequence). PCR employed 60 Vbeta and 13 Jbeta primers. This table comes from immunoSEQ multiplex PCR, and its TCRdb copy is limited to in-frame clones, with some not included. This sample carries 150,000 to 170,000 clones, 70% to 80% of them seen once, and the ten largest clones take approximately 2.1%. With regard to this clone: Its cognate antigen is unknown.

Sequenced: PBMCs. This clonotype was sampled from a man aged 25-40 years in good health and CMV-seronegative. This chain joins TRBV5-4 and TRBJ2-7, with 7 bases lining up with TRBD2. CDR3 amino acids: CASSPTGGDSYEQYF. In DNA form, the CDR3 reads TGTGCCAGCAGTCCGACGGGGGGTGACTCCTACGAGCAGTACTTC.